This TCR beta chain was sequenced during a study of technical replicates of blood from a handful of donors. Sequenced by immunoSEQ multiplex PCR; TCRdb stores in-frame clones only, minus some. The sample has over 55,000 clones, approximately 87% seen once; the top ten hold around 4.9%. The V end was cut by 2 bases, the J end by 8 bases, with 6 bases between. In germline, CDR1 is SNHLY, CDR2 FYNNEI. CDR3 size: 11 residues. This clonotype was obtained from a human donor in good health. Some clones in this sample may be carry-over from other donors' samples. This chain joins TRBV2 and TRBJ1-2; D is ambiguous. The sample comprised PBMCs. As DNA, the CDR3 is TGTGCCAGCAGTGAACTGTTAGGCTACACCTTC. Protein: CASSELLGYTF.